The rows below give T cell receptor beta chains drawn from one sample of a study of tumor-infiltrating lymphocytes in localized non-small cell lung cancer. Some clones are missing from TCRdb's copy, which holds only in-frame ones; the method was immunoSEQ multiplex PCR. The sample consists of about 23,000 clones, around 78% of them appearing once. Sequenced input: lung tumor tissue. The receptors here all came from a human donor with non-small cell lung cancer. Each CDR3 is given with its conserved first and last residue. A D gene is named only where the DNA matches it firmly. A clone size is listed for some rows: how often the clone was seen (once, few, many), or a class if it is expanded.

j_gene,abundance,v_gene,d_gene,CDR3aa,CDR3nt
TRBJ2-5,.,TRBV25-1,TRBD1,CASSEVPGGRETQYF,TGTGCCAGCAGTGAAGTGCCAGGGGGCAGGGAGACCCAGTACTTC
TRBJ1-5,.,TRBV7-8,.,CASSLSGSDQPQHF,TGTGCCAGCAGCTTGTCAGGGTCGGATCAGCCCCAGCATTTT
TRBJ1-5,.,TRBV15,TRBD1,CATSRGQGASDSNQPQHF,TGTGCCACCAGCAGAGGGCAGGGGGCGTCCGACAGCAATCAGCCCCAGCATTTT
TRBJ1-3,.,TRBV7-8,.,CASSPITRASGNTIYF,TGTGCCAGCAGCCCAATTACTAGGGCCTCTGGAAACACCATATATTTT
TRBJ2-2,.,TRBV2,.,CASSETETGELFF,TGTGCCAGCAGTGAAACAGAGACCGGGGAGCTGTTTTTT
TRBJ1-2,.,TRBV7-2,.,CASSISTPGGGYTF,TGTGCCAGCAGCATTAGTACCCCGGGGGGAGGCTACACCTTC
TRBJ1-2,.,TRBV5-4,.,CASTSGQLNYGYTF,TGTGCCAGCACCTCCGGACAGTTAAACTATGGCTACACCTTC
TRBJ1-5,.,TRBV7-2,.,CASSSTEGNQPQHF,TGTGCCAGCAGCTCCACAGAGGGCAATCAGCCCCAGCATTTT
TRBJ1-6,medium-sized,TRBV5-1,.,CASSLGPRSPLHF,TGCGCCAGCAGCTTGGGTCCGCGGTCACCCCTCCACTTT
TRBJ1-1,.,TRBV18,.,CASSQGVNTEAFF,TGTGCCAGCTCACAGGGGGTGAACACTGAAGCTTTCTTT
TRBJ2-3,.,TRBV4-3,.,CASSQVDKADTQYF,TGCGCCAGCAGCCAAGTCGACAAGGCAGATACGCAGTATTTT
TRBJ1-1,.,TRBV7-2,.,CASSLTRPRAQPNTEAFF,TGTGCCAGCAGCTTAACGAGGCCGAGGGCGCAGCCGAACACTGAAGCTTTCTTT
TRBJ2-7,.,TRBV6-6,TRBD2,CASSYSGGGYEQYF,TGTGCCAGCAGTTATAGCGGGGGAGGCTACGAGCAGTACTTC
TRBJ2-1,.,TRBV5-1,TRBD1,CASRTGESRIYNEQFF,TGCGCCAGCCGGACAGGGGAGTCCCGCATTTACAATGAGCAGTTCTTC
TRBJ2-5,.,TRBV13,TRBD2,CASSKIAGGMETQYF,TGTGCCAGCAGCAAAATAGCGGGGGGCATGGAGACCCAGTACTTC
TRBJ1-6,.,TRBV27,.,CASSPVIRGVKINSPLHF,TGTGCCAGCAGTCCCGTGATAAGAGGGGTCAAAATTAATTCACCCCTCCACTTT
TRBJ2-4,.,TRBV18,.,CASSPITGGATKNIQYF,TGTGCCAGCTCACCCATCACAGGGGGGGCGACCAAAAACATTCAGTACTTC
TRBJ1-1,.,TRBV4-3,.,CASSQAGLGAFF,TGCGCCAGCAGCCAAGCAGGCCTAGGGGCTTTCTTT
TRBJ1-3,.,TRBV2,.,CASSERPTGNTIYF,TGTGCCAGCAGTGAGAGGCCGACTGGAAACACCATATATTTT
TRBJ1-1,few,TRBV9,.,CASSVRPGSDTEAFF,TGTGCCAGCAGCGTCCGACCGGGCAGCGACACTGAAGCTTTCTTT
TRBJ1-6,.,TRBV5-4,.,CASSAGYRLNSPLHF,TGTGCCAGCAGCGCAGGGTATAGGCTTAATTCACCCCTCCACTTT
TRBJ1-1,.,TRBV6-1,.,CASSFNRDTEAFF,TGTGCCAGCAGCTTTAACAGGGACACTGAAGCTTTCTTT
TRBJ1-6,.,TRBV11-3,TRBD1,CASSLASGGRRSYNSPLHF,TGTGCCAGCAGCTTAGCATCAGGGGGAAGAAGGTCCTATAATTCACCCCTCCACTTT
TRBJ2-7,once,TRBV5-8,.,CASSLALGGSSYEQYF,TGTGCCAGCAGCTTGGCGTTGGGGGGTAGCTCCTACGAGCAGTACTTC
TRBJ1-5,few,TRBV10-3,TRBD1,CAISRQGDNQPQHF,TGTGCCATCAGCAGACAGGGCGATAATCAGCCCCAGCATTTT
TRBJ2-2,.,TRBV2,TRBD1,CASRYRDRGTGELFF,TGTGCCAGCAGGTACCGGGACAGGGGCACCGGGGAGCTGTTTTTT
TRBJ2-2,.,TRBV9,.,CASSLRPIGNTGELFF,TGTGCCAGCAGCTTACGCCCCATAGGGAACACCGGGGAGCTGTTTTTT
TRBJ2-5,.,TRBV9,.,CASSRDIQETQYF,TGTGCCAGCAGTCGGGACATCCAAGAGACCCAGTACTTC
TRBJ2-3,.,TRBV7-6,TRBD1,CASSSQGATTQYF,TGTGCCAGCAGCTCCCAGGGGGCTACTACGCAGTATTTT